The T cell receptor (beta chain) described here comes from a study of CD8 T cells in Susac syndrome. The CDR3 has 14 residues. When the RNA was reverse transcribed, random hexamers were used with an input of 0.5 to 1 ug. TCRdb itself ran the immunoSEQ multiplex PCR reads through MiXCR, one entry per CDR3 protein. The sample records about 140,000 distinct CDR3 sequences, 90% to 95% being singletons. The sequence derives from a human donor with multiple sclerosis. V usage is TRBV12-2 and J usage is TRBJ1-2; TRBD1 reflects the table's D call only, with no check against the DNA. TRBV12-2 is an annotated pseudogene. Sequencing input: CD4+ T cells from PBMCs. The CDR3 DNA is TGTGCAAGTCGCTCGGACAGGGAAAACTATGGCTACACCTTC. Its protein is CASRSDRENYGYTF.